This record concerns one T cell receptor (beta chain) sequence. No antigen is known for it. This entry belongs to a study of T cells after yellow fever vaccination. Points from the study as a whole: Some clonotypes, a small share, were shared between CD4 and CD8 compartments. In FACS-sorted repertoires, abundant clonotypes from the bulk population could appear as contaminants. Though it reached lower strength, the secondary response hit its peak faster, day 5 versus 15.

The TCR cDNA carried a universal primer site and UMIs from 5'RACE template switching. TCRdb independently ran MiXCR on the 5' RACE reads; one entry per CDR3 protein. The sample consists of 310,000 or so distinct CDR3 sequences, 6.8% of them appearing once. The CDR3 loop spans 16 amino acids. The V gene end was trimmed by 6 bases and the J gene end by 0 bases; junction bases not matched to a gene: 11. Germline CDR1 SGHNT, CDR2 YYREEE (reference sequence). The rearrangement links TRBV5-4 to TRBJ2-7, with 8 bases that match TRBD2. This sample comprised PBMCs, obtained about 41 days after the first yellow fever vaccination. The TCR comes from a man younger than 35 who received the YFV17D yellow fever vaccine. In DNA form, the CDR3 reads TGTGCCAGCACCAAGCGATCGGGGGGGAACTCCTACGAGCAGTACTTC. Translating gives CASTKRSGGNSYEQYF.